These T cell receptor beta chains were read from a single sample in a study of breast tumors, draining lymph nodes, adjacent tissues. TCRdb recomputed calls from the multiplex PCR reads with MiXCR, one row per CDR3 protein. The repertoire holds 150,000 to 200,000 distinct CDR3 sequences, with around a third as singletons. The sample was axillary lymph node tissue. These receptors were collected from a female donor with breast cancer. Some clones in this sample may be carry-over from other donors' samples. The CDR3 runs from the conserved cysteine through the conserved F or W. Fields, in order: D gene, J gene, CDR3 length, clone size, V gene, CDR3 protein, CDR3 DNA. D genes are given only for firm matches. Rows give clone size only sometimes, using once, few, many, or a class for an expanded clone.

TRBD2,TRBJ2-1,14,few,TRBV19,CASSSSGVPGEQFF,TGTGCCAGTAGTAGTAGCGGGGTCCCGGGTGAGCAGTTCTTC
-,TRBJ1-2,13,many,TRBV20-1,CSAFDPSKDGYTF,TGCAGTGCCTTTGACCCGAGTAAGGATGGCTACACCTTC
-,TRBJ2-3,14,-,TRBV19,CASGISANTDTQYF,TGTGCCAGTGGGATATCGGCCAACACAGATACGCAGTATTTT
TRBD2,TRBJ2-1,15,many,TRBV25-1,CASLGRGGSNNEQFF,TGTGCCAGCTTAGGTCGGGGCGGGAGTAACAATGAGCAGTTCTTC
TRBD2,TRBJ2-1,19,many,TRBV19,CASSRVSSGGPSSYNEQFF,TGTGCCAGTAGTAGGGTCTCTAGCGGGGGTCCCAGCTCCTACAATGAGCAGTTCTTC
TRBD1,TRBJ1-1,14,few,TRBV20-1,CSASTGTGNTEAFF,TGCAGTGCTTCAACCGGGACAGGGAACACTGAAGCTTTCTTT
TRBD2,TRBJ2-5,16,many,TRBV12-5,CASGLVRLAGGETQYF,TGTGCTAGTGGTTTGGTACGACTAGCGGGGGGAGAGACCCAGTACTTC
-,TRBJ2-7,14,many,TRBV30,CAWSVWGSSYEQYF,TGTGCCTGGAGTGTCTGGGGTTCTTCCTACGAGCAGTACTTC
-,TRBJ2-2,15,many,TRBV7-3,CASSFGVGNTGELFF,TGTGCCAGCAGCTTTGGGGTGGGAAACACCGGGGAGCTGTTTTTT
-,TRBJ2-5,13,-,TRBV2,CASSYGVLGAQYF,TGTGCCAGCAGCTATGGGGTACTGGGGGCCCAGTACTTC
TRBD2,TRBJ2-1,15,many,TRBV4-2,CASSQDLAGANEQFF,TGTGCCAGCAGCCAAGATCTAGCGGGAGCCAATGAGCAGTTCTTC
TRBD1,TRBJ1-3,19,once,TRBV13,CASSWTGGIFYFSGNTIYF,TGTGCCAGCAGCTGGACAGGGGGCATTTTCTATTTCTCTGGAAACACCATATATTTT
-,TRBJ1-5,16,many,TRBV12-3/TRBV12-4,CASSLGSAGDNQPQHF,TGTGCCAGCAGTTTAGGTTCGGCAGGAGATAATCAGCCCCAGCATTTT
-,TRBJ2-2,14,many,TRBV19,CASSIISPAGELFF,TGTGCCAGTAGTATAATTTCCCCAGCCGGGGAGCTGTTTTTT
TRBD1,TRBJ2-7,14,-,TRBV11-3,CASSNRTGAHEQYF,TGTGCCAGCAGCAACCGGACAGGGGCCCACGAGCAGTACTTC
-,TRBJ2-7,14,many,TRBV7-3,CASSLAGGPYEQYF,TGTGCCAGCAGCTTAGCGGGTGGCCCCTACGAGCAGTACTTC
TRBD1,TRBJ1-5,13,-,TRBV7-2,CASSLTGQAPQHF,TGTGCCAGCAGCTTAACAGGACAGGCGCCCCAGCATTTT
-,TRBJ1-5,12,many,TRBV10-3,CAISGGDQPQHF,TGTGCCATCAGTGGGGGGGATCAGCCCCAGCATTTT
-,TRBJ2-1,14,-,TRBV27,CASSLWTAHHEQFF,TGTGCCAGCAGTTTGTGGACTGCTCACCATGAGCAGTTCTTC
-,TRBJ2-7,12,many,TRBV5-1,CASQVRDYEQYF,TGCGCCAGCCAGGTACGAGACTACGAGCAGTACTTC
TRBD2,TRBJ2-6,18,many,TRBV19,CASTKGPGGTAGANVLTF,TGTGCCAGTACCAAAGGGCCGGGGGGGACGGCTGGGGCCAACGTCCTGACTTTC
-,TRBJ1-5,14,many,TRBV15,CATSRQQVEQPQHF,TGTGCCACCAGCAGACAACAGGTGGAGCAGCCCCAGCATTTT
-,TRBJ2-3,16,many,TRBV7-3,CASSLVGAGNADTQYF,TGTGCCAGCAGCTTAGTGGGGGCGGGGAACGCAGATACGCAGTATTTT
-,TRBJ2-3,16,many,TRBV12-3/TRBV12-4,CASSFPWGGGPDTQYF,TGTGCCAGCAGTTTCCCTTGGGGGGGCGGTCCAGATACGCAGTATTTT
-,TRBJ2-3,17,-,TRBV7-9,CASRDRGPGRFTDTQYF,TGCGCCAGCAGAGATCGGGGGCCAGGACGATTCACAGATACGCAGTATTTT
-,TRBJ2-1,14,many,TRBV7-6,CASSLGTAYNEQFF,TGTGCCAGCAGCCTCGGGACTGCCTACAATGAGCAGTTCTTC
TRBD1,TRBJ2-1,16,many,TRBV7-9,CASSLTAGQGNNEQFF,TGTGCCAGCAGCTTAACTGCCGGACAGGGAAACAATGAGCAGTTCTTC
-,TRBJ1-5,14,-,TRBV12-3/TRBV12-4,CASKIGPEQSAQHF,TGTGCCAGCAAGATAGGGCCTGAGCAATCAGCCCAGCATTTT
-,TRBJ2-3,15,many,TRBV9,CASSVASRSTDTQYF,TGTGCCAGCAGCGTAGCTTCTAGATCGACAGATACGCAGTATTTT
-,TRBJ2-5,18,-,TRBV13,CASSSRRSGGREQETQYF,TGTGCCAGCAGCTCGAGGCGTTCGGGGGGCCGGGAGCAAGAGACCCAGTACTTC
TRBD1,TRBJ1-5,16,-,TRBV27,CASRPGGAGGNQPQHF,TGTGCCAGCAGACCCGGTGGGGCAGGGGGTAATCAGCCCCAGCATTTT
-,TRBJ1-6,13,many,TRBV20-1,CSAREGGGSPLHF,TGCAGTGCCCGGGAGGGCGGGGGATCACCCCTCCACTTT
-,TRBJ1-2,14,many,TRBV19,CASSIYSGHYGYTF,TGTGCCAGTAGTATTTATAGCGGTCACTATGGCTACACCTTC
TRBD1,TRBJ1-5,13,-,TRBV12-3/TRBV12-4,CASSDQPGQAQHF,TGTGCCAGCAGTGATCAGCCGGGACAGGCCCAGCATTTT
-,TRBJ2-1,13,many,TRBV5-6,CASSLSRDNEQFF,TGTGCCAGCAGCTTGAGCCGGGACAATGAGCAGTTCTTC
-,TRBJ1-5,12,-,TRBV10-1,CANPGGTHPQHF,TGCGCCAACCCGGGGGGTACTCACCCCCAGCATTTT
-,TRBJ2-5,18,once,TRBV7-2,CASSKTPSGTEYQETQYF,TGTGCCAGCAGTAAAACCCCCAGCGGGACAGAGTACCAAGAGACCCAGTACTTC
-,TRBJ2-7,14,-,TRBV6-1,CASRLTGRTGEQYF,TGTGCCAGCAGGCTGACAGGCCGAACGGGGGAGCAGTACTTC
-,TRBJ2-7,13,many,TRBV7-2,CASSSPDSYEQYF,TGTGCCAGCAGCTCTCCGGACAGTTACGAGCAGTACTTC
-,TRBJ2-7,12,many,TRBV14,CASSKQDYEQYF,TGTGCCAGCAGCAAGCAGGACTACGAGCAGTACTTC
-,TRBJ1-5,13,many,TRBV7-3,CASSQDRDQPQHF,TGTGCCAGCAGCCAGGATCGGGACCAGCCCCAGCATTTT
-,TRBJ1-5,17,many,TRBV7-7,CADRRGPGADSNQPQHF,TGTGCTGACCGCCGGGGGCCTGGGGCCGATAGCAATCAGCCCCAGCATTTT
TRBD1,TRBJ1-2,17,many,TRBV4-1,CASSQRQGALPNYGYTF,TGCGCCAGCAGCCAAAGACAGGGGGCATTACCTAACTATGGCTACACCTTC
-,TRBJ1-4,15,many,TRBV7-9,CASSLNPGGSEKLFF,TGTGCCAGCAGCTTAAATCCGGGGGGAAGTGAAAAACTGTTTTTT
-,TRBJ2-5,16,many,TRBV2,CASSGGWGPAQETQYF,TGTGCCAGCAGTGGGGGATGGGGGCCCGCACAAGAGACCCAGTACTTC